Below, 26 T cell receptor beta chains from the same sample are listed, as sequenced in a study of siplizumab effects on memory and regulatory T cells (dated 2019 in TCRdb). Receptor amplification or capture employed the immunoSEQ multiplex PCR assay. Drawn from immuneACCESS, this table holds only the in-frame rearrangements with V and J called that TCRdb kept. Clones are partly lost; checked studies trace under half to an unresolved V gene and leave the rest unexplained. This sample comprises tens of thousands of clones, roughly 88% of them detected only once. 1.5% to 2% of the sample is in the top ten clones. The sample taken for sequencing was Tregs sorted from blood. The receptors here all came from a human donor in good health.

The chain uses TRBV5-8 and TRBJ1-5; 7 bases fit TRBD1. The ends lost 4 bases at V and 5 bases at J; junction bases unmatched: 9. The CDR3 is made up of 15 amino acids. Germline V gene sequence: CDR1 SGHTS, CDR2 YDEGEE. The CDR3 is CASSPRGSGYQPQHF. The CDR3 DNA follows: TGTGCCAGCAGCCCCAGGGGGTCGGGGTATCAGCCCCAGCATTTT.

V gene TRBV7-2 combines with J gene TRBJ1-5, with 7 bases identical to TRBD1. The CDR3 covers 15 residues. J was trimmed by 4 bases and V by 5 bases; bases with no gene match: 8. Germline CDR1 SGHTA, CDR2 FQGNSA. CDR3 coding DNA: TGTGCCAGCAGCATCTCACAGGGGTGGAATCAGCCCCAGCATTTT. Residues: CASSISQGWNQPQHF. The variable domain in full, with the rest retrieved from reference TRBV7-2 and TRBJ1-5, is GAGVSQSPSNKVTEKGKDVELRCDPISGHTALYWYRQSLGQGLEFLIYFQGNSAPDKSGLPSDRFSAERTGGSVSTLTIQRTQQEDSAVYLCASSISQGWNQPQHFGDGTRLSIL.

This rearrangement joins TRBV28 to TRBJ1-5, with D possibly matching TRBD1 (5 bases). Germline-derived CDR1 and CDR2 are MDHEN and SYDVKM. The CDR3 contains 16 residues. The ends were cut back, 5 bases at V and 0 bases at J, with 14 bases in the middle. The CDR3: CASSTTGAPSNQPQHF. The CDR3 DNA is TGTGCCAGCAGTACTACAGGAGCCCCTAGCAATCAGCCCCAGCATTTT.

V usage is TRBV7-3 and J usage is TRBJ1-3; no clear D gene. V was pared by 2 bases and J by 0 bases, with 17 bases between. The CDR3 is made up of 18 amino acids. Germline CDR1 SGHTA, CDR2 FQGTGA. CDR3 protein: CASSLLFVKVSSGNTIYF. In DNA, the CDR3 is TGTGCCAGCAGCTTACTTTTCGTAAAGGTCAGCTCTGGAAACACCATATATTTT.

This chain joins TRBV6-5 and TRBJ1-2, with 9 positions matching TRBD1. The CDR3 contains 13 residues. The junction had 8 bases not matched to a gene; V was cut back by 7 bases and J by 8 bases. Germline loops: CDR1 MNHEY, CDR2 SVGAGI. The CDR3 coding sequence is TGTGCCAGCACCCGAGGACAGGGGTACGGCTACACCTTC. Residues: CASTRGQGYGYTF.

The chain combines TRBV5-1 with TRBJ2-2, with 9 bases matching TRBD1. CDR3 length: 16 residues. V shed 0 bases and J 4 bases; nucleotides not matched to a gene: 4. Germline V lookup: CDR1 SGHRS, CDR2 YFSETQ. The CDR3 DNA sequence: TGCGCCAGCAGCTTGGGGGGACAGGGACCCACCGGGGAGCTGTTTTTT. Translated, it gives CASSLGGQGPTGELFF.

The chain recombines TRBV5-1 with TRBJ2-3; TRBD1 aligns across 8 bases. V was pared by 7 bases and J by 1 base, with 5 bases of the junction left unmatched. This CDR3 contains 14 residues. Germline V lookup: CDR1 SGHRS, CDR2 YFSETQ. The CDR3, as DNA: TGCGCCAGCGTACTGACAGGGGGCACAGATACGCAGTATTTT. Encoded protein: CASVLTGGTDTQYF.

The chain employs TRBV18 and TRBJ2-1, with no clear D. CDR1 KGHSH and CDR2 LQKENI come from the germline V gene. The CDR3 is 14 residues long. V was clipped by 4 bases and J by 7 bases, with 14 bases between them. CDR3 sequence reads: CASSLTSFGNEQFF. The CDR3 DNA is TGTGCCAGCTCACTAACGAGCTTCGGGAATGAGCAGTTCTTC.

The rearrangement uses TRBV2 and TRBJ1-4, with a possible D match to TRBD1 (5 bases). The CDR3 has 18 amino acids. The ends were cut back, 8 bases at V and 0 bases at J, with 22 bases in the middle. Per germline, CDR1 SNHLY and CDR2 FYNNEI. DNA for the CDR3: TGTGCCAGCGTACGACCCGAGGGACTTACGACAACTAATGAAAAACTGTTTTTT. It codes for CASVRPEGLTTTNEKLFF. The full variable domain, with the rest looked up from reference TRBV2 and TRBJ1-4, is EPEVTQTPSHQVTQMGQEVILRCVPISNHLYFYWYRQILGQKVEFLVSFYNNEISEKSEIFDDQFSVERPDGSNFTLKIRSTKLEDSAMYFCASVRPEGLTTTNEKLFFGSGTQLSVL.

The chain has TRBV19 and TRBJ2-3; D is unresolved. There are 14 residues in the CDR3. Germline loops: CDR1 LNHDA, CDR2 SQIVND (reference sequence). Trimming stripped 1 base from V and 2 bases from J, with 7 bases between. CDR3 amino acids: CASSIAGPTDTQYF. The CDR3 DNA reads as TGTGCCAGTAGTATAGCAGGACCCACAGATACGCAGTATTTT. Supplemented by reference TRBV19 and TRBJ2-3, the full variable domain reads DGGITQSPKYLFRKEGQNVTLSCEQNLNHDAMYWYRQDPGQGLRLIYYSQIVNDFQKGDIAEGYSVSREKKESFPLTVTSAQKNPTAFYLCASSIAGPTDTQYFGPGTRLTVL.

V and J are TRBV14 and TRBJ1-2; D is uncertain. Germline V gene sequence: CDR1 SGHDN, CDR2 FVKESK. The CDR3 extends over 12 amino acids. The ends were cut back, 6 bases at V and 6 bases at J, with 11 bases in the middle. The CDR3, as DNA: TGTGCCAGCAGTAACACAGCGCATGGCTACACCTTC. As protein: CASSNTAHGYTF. Looking up the rest from reference TRBV14 and TRBJ1-2 gives the full variable domain: EAGVTQFPSHSVIEKGQTVTLRCDPISGHDNLYWYRRVMGKEIKFLLHFVKESKQDESGMPNNRFLAERTGGTYSTLKVQPAELEDSGVYFCASSNTAHGYTFGSGTRLTVV.

The chain employs TRBV6-1 and TRBJ1-3; 10 positions match TRBD1. CDR1 MNHNS and CDR2 SASEGT come from the germline V gene. V was pared by 0 bases and J by 4 bases, with 9 bases of the junction left unmatched. The CDR3 spans 18 residues. The CDR3 DNA reads as TGTGCCAGCAGTGAAGCGCTTCCAGGACAGGGGGGCGGAAACACCATATATTTT. Its protein product is CASSEALPGQGGGNTIYF.

This clone has only one observation. This CDR3 reads CASSLTGTGHTEAFF. As DNA, the CDR3 is TGTGCCAGCAGCCTAACCGGGACAGGGCACACTGAAGCTTTCTTT. The chain recombines TRBV5-6 with TRBJ1-1; 9 bases align to TRBD1. CDR1 and CDR2 (germline): SGHDT, YYEEEE. V lost 4 bases to trimming and J lost 3 bases; unmatched junction nucleotides: 7. The CDR3 extends over 15 amino acids.

This clone was recorded only once. The V call is TRBV6-1, the J call TRBJ2-1, with 9 bases aligning to TRBD2. The CDR3 covers 12 residues. After removal of 5 bases from V and 14 bases from J, the junction contained 7 bases not matched to a gene. Germline V gene data show CDR1 as MNHNS and CDR2 as SASEGT. The CDR3 loop reads CASSYSGSKKFF. Here the CDR3 DNA reads TGTGCCAGCAGTTATAGCGGGAGTAAAAAGTTCTTC.

CDR3 loop: CASSRSRGWYQPQHF. The CDR3 DNA sequence: TGTGCCAGTAGTAGATCCAGGGGGTGGTATCAGCCCCAGCATTTT. The chain joins TRBV19 to TRBJ1-5, with 7 bases that match TRBD1. The CDR3 contains 15 residues. V was clipped by 4 bases and J by 5 bases; unmatched bases: 8. Germline values: CDR1 LNHDA, CDR2 SQIVND (reference sequence). Looking up the rest from reference TRBV19 and TRBJ1-5 gives the full variable domain: DGGITQSPKYLFRKEGQNVTLSCEQNLNHDAMYWYRQDPGQGLRLIYYSQIVNDFQKGDIAEGYSVSREKKESFPLTVTSAQKNPTAFYLCASSRSRGWYQPQHFGDGTRLSIL.

The gene calls are TRBV30 and TRBJ2-7, with D perhaps assigned TRBD1 or TRBD2 (5 bases each). The CDR3 length is 15 residues. Deletions cut 2 bases from V and 9 bases from J, with 23 bases between. The germline V gene encodes CDR1 GTSNPN and CDR2 SVGIG (reference sequence). This chain's CDR3 is CAWSPVDGFLRGQYF. CDR3 bases: TGTGCCTGGAGTCCCGTCGACGGTTTTTTGAGGGGGCAGTACTTC.

This chain links TRBV5-1 with TRBJ2-5, with 8 positions matching TRBD2. CDR1 SGHRS and CDR2 YFSETQ come from the germline V gene. V lost 5 bases, J lost 10 bases, and 4 bases stayed unmatched. The CDR3 totals 11 residues. CDR3 in amino acids: CASSTSGSQYF. Here the CDR3 DNA reads TGCGCCAGCAGTACCAGCGGGAGCCAGTACTTC.

This sequence joins TRBV18 and TRBJ2-1; 12 bases map to TRBD2. The CDR3 extends over 17 amino acids. Germline CDR1 KGHSH, CDR2 LQKENI. V gave up 2 bases and J gave up 4 bases; unmatched junction bases: 6. CDR3 region: CASSPSTSGRSYNEQFF. CDR3 nucleotide sequence: TGTGCCAGCTCACCATCTACTAGCGGGAGGTCATACAATGAGCAGTTCTTC.

The chain is built from TRBV18 and TRBJ2-5; 8 bases line up with TRBD2. Germline V gives CDR1 KGHSH, CDR2 LQKENI. V was clipped by 3 bases and J by 5 bases; unmatched bases: 2. This CDR3 is 13 amino acids long. Written as DNA, the CDR3 is TGTGCCAGCTCACCCGGACTAGCCGAGACCCAGTACTTC. The encoded protein is CASSPGLAETQYF.

The chain carries TRBV6-5 and TRBJ2-1, with TRBD2 identical over 11 bases. J gave up 5 bases and V 0 bases, and 0 bases lay outside the gene matches. Germline V lookup: CDR1 MNHEY, CDR2 SVGAGI. The length of the CDR3 is 15 residues. The CDR3 DNA reads as TGTGCCAGCAGTTACTCGGGACTAGCGGACAATGAGCAGTTCTTC. Protein sequence: CASSYSGLADNEQFF.

The V and J genes are TRBV5-1 and TRBJ2-1, with 7 nucleotides matching TRBD2. CDR3 length equals 15 residues. Trimming at V came to 0 bases and at J to 6 bases, leaving 6 bases not matched to a gene. Germline-derived CDR1 and CDR2 are SGHRS and YFSETQ. CDR3 sequence (DNA): TGCGCCAGCAGCTTGGCAGGCGGGAGAGGCAATGAGCAGTTCTTC. The encoded protein is CASSLAGGRGNEQFF.

The chain carries TRBV9 and TRBJ1-2; a weak D match, TRBD1 (5 bases). V lost 3 bases and J lost 1, with 10 bases in between. Per the germline V gene, CDR1 is SGDLS and CDR2 is YYNGEE. The CDR3 sequence is 14 residues long. The CDR3, as DNA: TGTGCCAGCAGCGCTACGACAGTTAACTATGGCTACACCTTC. Translating gives CASSATTVNYGYTF.

The chain recombines TRBV5-6 with TRBJ1-2; tentative D call: TRBD1 (5 bases). The CDR3 is 14 residues long. The V gene lost 0 bases and the J gene lost 7 bases, with 13 bases spanning the gap. Per germline, CDR1 SGHDT and CDR2 YYEEEE. CDR3 sequence reads: CASSLGWGGGGYTF. In DNA, the CDR3 is TGTGCCAGCAGCTTGGGCTGGGGCGGGGGTGGCTACACCTTC.

Remarks on this clone: Its ends do not fully match the called genes, so a read error is possible. V gene TRBV6-5 combines with J gene TRBJ1-2, with D perhaps TRBD1 (5 bases). Per germline, CDR1 MNHEY and CDR2 SVGAGI. CDR3 length: 14 residues. Here the CDR3 reads CASSYRGANYGYTF. The CDR3 nucleotides are TGTGCCAGCAGTTATAGGGGCGCTAATTATGGCTACACCTTC.

The count of this clone is one. This sequence joins TRBV7-3 and TRBJ2-5, with D hard to call. The V end lost 2 bases, the J end lost 2 bases, and 6 bases lay between the germline ends. Germline-derived CDR1 and CDR2 are SGHTA and FQGTGA. CDR3 length: 13 residues. The CDR3 DNA reads as TGTGCCAGCAGCTTACGGCCGCAAGAGACCCAGTACTTC. This sequence encodes CASSLRPQETQYF.

This clone has just a few counts. This sequence joins TRBV18 and TRBJ1-1; D ambiguous. The CDR3 extends over 13 amino acids. V dropped 5 bases and J dropped 0 bases, with 7 bases sitting between them. From germline, CDR1 is KGHSH and CDR2 LQKENI. CDR3 in amino acids: CASSDWVNTEAFF. CDR3 nucleotide sequence: TGTGCCAGCTCAGATTGGGTGAACACTGAAGCTTTCTTT.